Listed below are T cell receptor beta chains from one sample, sequenced in a study of T cells in Graves' hyperthyroidism and ophthalmopathy. TCRdb redid the calling of the multiplex PCR reads with MiXCR, one entry per CDR3 protein. The data contain about 640,000 distinct CDR3 sequences, roughly 20% of them seen just once; the ten biggest clones take up approximately 30%. Input material: blood. Receptors were obtained from a man aged 25 to 40 with Graves' ophthalmopathy. Both conserved end residues are part of each CDR3. The D gene is left open where the match is weak. Expanded clones are given a class, and other clones once, few, many or no size at all.

V gene: TRBV7-9
J gene: TRBJ2-1
D gene: -
clone size: many
CDR3 protein: CASSPKPAKSSYNEQFF
CDR3 DNA: TGTGCCAGCAGCCCGAAACCGGCCAAGAGCTCCTACAATGAGCAGTTCTTC

V gene: TRBV20-1
J gene: TRBJ2-7
D gene: TRBD2
clone size: few
CDR3 protein: CSAPGTSGYEQYF
CDR3 DNA: TGCAGTGCTCCCGGGACTAGCGGCTACGAGCAGTACTTC

V gene: TRBV30
J gene: TRBJ2-7
D gene: -
clone size: few
CDR3 protein: CAWSAGVMGYEQYF
CDR3 DNA: TGTGCCTGGAGTGCGGGAGTAATGGGGTACGAGCAGTACTTC

V gene: TRBV28
J gene: TRBJ2-5
D gene: -
clone size: few
CDR3 protein: CASTPSVGGQETQYF
CDR3 DNA: TGTGCCAGCACTCCCTCCGTAGGGGGCCAAGAGACCCAGTACTTC

V gene: TRBV7-3
J gene: TRBJ2-7
D gene: -
clone size: few
CDR3 protein: CASSLVKGYEQYF
CDR3 DNA: TGTGCCAGCAGCCTCGTAAAGGGCTACGAGCAGTACTTC

V gene: TRBV6-2/TRBV6-3
J gene: TRBJ2-7
D gene: -
clone size: -
CDR3 protein: CASSGGLAYEQYF
CDR3 DNA: TGTGCCAGCAGTGGGGGGCTGGCCTACGAGCAGTACTTC

V gene: TRBV5-6
J gene: TRBJ2-1
D gene: TRBD2
clone size: few
CDR3 protein: CASSLMGSGPLGHNEQFF
CDR3 DNA: TGTGCCAGCAGCTTGATGGGTAGCGGGCCTTTGGGGCACAATGAGCAGTTCTTC

V gene: TRBV7-2
J gene: TRBJ2-3
D gene: -
clone size: many
CDR3 protein: CASSVGGPSTDTQYF
CDR3 DNA: TGTGCCAGCAGCGTAGGAGGGCCAAGCACAGATACGCAGTATTTT

V gene: TRBV7-9
J gene: TRBJ1-2
D gene: TRBD1
clone size: few
CDR3 protein: CASSLGYIGGQNNYGYTF
CDR3 DNA: TGTGCCAGCAGCTTAGGGTATATCGGGGGACAGAACAACTATGGCTACACCTTC

V gene: TRBV12-3/TRBV12-4
J gene: TRBJ2-3
D gene: TRBD1
clone size: -
CDR3 protein: CASSLSQGAHTDTQYF
CDR3 DNA: TGTGCCAGCAGTTTATCGCAGGGGGCGCACACAGATACGCAGTATTTT

V gene: TRBV7-2
J gene: TRBJ2-5
D gene: -
clone size: few
CDR3 protein: CASSLVPSVGGTQYF
CDR3 DNA: TGTGCCAGCAGCTTAGTACCTAGCGTGGGGGGGACCCAGTACTTC

V gene: TRBV28
J gene: TRBJ1-6
D gene: -
clone size: few
CDR3 protein: CASVPGLLSSYNSPLHF
CDR3 DNA: TGTGCCAGCGTCCCGGGACTTCTTAGCTCCTATAATTCACCCCTCCACTTT

V gene: TRBV5-6
J gene: TRBJ1-2
D gene: TRBD1
clone size: -
CDR3 protein: CASSLEAGGIYGYTF
CDR3 DNA: TGTGCCAGCAGCTTGGAGGCAGGGGGTATCTATGGCTACACCTTC

V gene: TRBV7-2
J gene: TRBJ2-7
D gene: -
clone size: many
CDR3 protein: CASSSDGAYEQYF
CDR3 DNA: TGTGCCAGCAGCTCGGACGGCGCCTACGAGCAGTACTTC

V gene: TRBV28
J gene: TRBJ2-5
D gene: -
clone size: many
CDR3 protein: CASSSRISGQRETQYF
CDR3 DNA: TGTGCCAGCAGTTCCCGCATCTCGGGGCAACGGGAGACCCAGTACTTC

V gene: TRBV19
J gene: TRBJ2-1
D gene: TRBD2
clone size: -
CDR3 protein: CASNTGGYNEQFF
CDR3 DNA: TGTGCCAGTAACACGGGAGGGTACAATGAGCAGTTCTTC

V gene: TRBV19
J gene: TRBJ1-4
D gene: -
clone size: -
CDR3 protein: CASSKTANEKLFF
CDR3 DNA: TGTGCCAGTAGTAAGACCGCTAATGAAAAACTGTTTTTT

V gene: TRBV7-2
J gene: TRBJ1-2
D gene: -
clone size: -
CDR3 protein: CASSYLTDYGYTF
CDR3 DNA: TGTGCCAGCAGCTACTTAACGGACTATGGCTACACCTTC

V gene: TRBV7-7
J gene: TRBJ2-3
D gene: -
clone size: -
CDR3 protein: CASSLDGGQDTQYF
CDR3 DNA: TGTGCTAGCAGCTTAGACGGAGGGCAAGATACGCAGTATTTT

V gene: TRBV28
J gene: TRBJ2-7
D gene: -
clone size: -
CDR3 protein: CASSPRPTAYEQYF
CDR3 DNA: TGTGCCAGCAGTCCCCGCCCGACAGCCTACGAGCAGTACTTC